These 12 T cell receptor beta chains were all obtained from the same sample, sequenced in a study of T cells in Graves' hyperthyroidism and ophthalmopathy. RNA transcripts gave rise to amplified TCR beta CDR3 regions. A first-round RT-PCR of the TCR CDR3 used the HTBI primer set. TCRdb independently ran MiXCR on the multiplex PCR reads; one entry per CDR3 protein. The table records under 350,000 distinct CDR3 sequences, about a sixth of them present only once. Sequencing input: blood. Receptors originate from a woman in her sixties or seventies with Graves' ophthalmopathy.

V is TRBV4-1 and J is TRBJ1-1; D might be TRBD1 (6 bases). The V end was cut by 5 bases, the J end by 1 base, with 14 bases between. The CDR3 runs to 15 residues. Germline V CDR1 and CDR2: MGHRA, YSYEKL. This chain's CDR3 is CASSKTPDRNTEAFF. The CDR3 nucleotides read TGCGCCAGCAGCAAGACGCCGGACAGGAACACTGAAGCTTTCTTT.

In this sample, this clonotype turned up many times. The chain employs TRBV3-1 and TRBJ1-5; D is uncertain. The CDR3 spans 13 residues. CDR1 is LGHDT, CDR2 YNNKEL, per germline (reference sequence). V lost 2 bases, J lost 2 bases, and 4 bases lay in between. CDR3 sequence reads: CASSQKGNQPQHF. The CDR3 coding sequence is TGTGCCAGCAGCCAAAAGGGCAATCAGCCCCAGCATTTT.

There are many counts of this clonotype. This chain uses TRBV7-8 with TRBJ1-5; the D is unclear. Deletions cut 5 bases from V and 9 bases from J, with 20 bases between. Per germline, CDR1 SGHVS and CDR2 FQNEAQ. The CDR3 runs 15 residues. This chain's CDR3 is CASSIRGGPTGPQHF. The CDR3 DNA is TGTGCCAGCAGCATCCGCGGAGGGCCTACGGGGCCCCAGCATTTT.

The chain couples TRBV5-1 to TRBJ2-7, with 9 positions matching TRBD1. The J segment lost 3 bases and the V segment lost 7 bases, leaving 8 bases of the junction unmatched. The CDR3 loop spans 14 amino acids. Looked up from germline, CDR1 is SGHRS and CDR2 is YFSETQ. The CDR3 protein is CASATGGAGYEQYF. Here the CDR3 DNA reads TGCGCCAGCGCTACAGGGGGCGCAGGCTACGAGCAGTACTTC.

There are many counts of this clonotype. This chain links TRBV3-1 with TRBJ1-2; no reliable D call. In germline, CDR1 is LGHDT, CDR2 YNNKEL (reference sequence). This CDR3 is built from 15 residues. Trimming took 3 bases from V and 4 from J, leaving 15 bases between them. The CDR3: CASSHSEKPGYGYTF. The DNA for the CDR3 is TGTGCCAGCAGCCACAGCGAGAAACCAGGCTATGGCTACACCTTC.

As concerns this clonotype: This likely stems from a read error, as it lies one base from a far larger clone. V gene TRBV5-6 combines with J gene TRBJ1-1; no firm D call. Germline V CDR1 and CDR2: SGHDT, YYEEEE. V lost 5 bases and J lost 3, with 5 bases in between. This CDR3 has 11 amino acids. The CDR3 region is CASSLHTEAFF. The CDR3 DNA is TGTGCCAGCAGTTTGCACACTGAAGCTTTCTTT.

V usage is TRBV11-2 and J usage is TRBJ1-2; 8 bases map to TRBD1. V lost 3 bases and J lost 4; bases outside the gene matches: 4. The CDR3 runs to 14 residues. In germline, CDR1 is SGHAT, CDR2 FQNNGV. The chain's CDR3 is CASSFPGQVYGYTF. CDR3 DNA: TGTGCCAGCAGCTTTCCGGGACAGGTCTATGGCTACACCTTC.

This clonotype has ten or more counts. This chain's CDR3 is CASSQGNEQYF. CDR3 DNA: TGTGCCAGCAGCCAAGGAAACGAGCAGTACTTC. The V and J genes are TRBV3-1 and TRBJ2-7; D is unclear. V was cut by 1 base and J by 5 bases, with 3 bases left in between. The CDR3 spans 11 residues. Germline CDR1 LGHDT, CDR2 YNNKEL (reference sequence).

The genes are TRBV6-2 or TRBV6-3 and TRBJ1-3; 8 bases agree with TRBD1. CDR1 MNHEY and CDR2 SVGEGT come from the germline V gene. This CDR3 has 15 amino acids. V was clipped by 6 bases and J by 0 bases; unmatched bases: 4. The CDR3 sequence: CASRTGAFSGNTIYF. CDR3 sequence (DNA): TGTGCCAGCAGGACAGGGGCCTTCTCTGGAAACACCATATATTTT.

At least ten counts were recorded for this clonotype. This sequence joins TRBV5-6 and TRBJ1-2, with TRBD1 matching 7 bases. The CDR3 is 14 residues long. V lost 4 bases to trimming and J lost 2 bases; unmatched junction nucleotides: 5. In germline, CDR1 is SGHDT, CDR2 YYEEEE. The CDR3 DNA reads as TGTGCCAGCAGCCCCGGGACAGTCAACTATGGCTACACCTTC. Its protein is CASSPGTVNYGYTF.

This clonotype was recorded many times. V is TRBV12-3 or TRBV12-4 and J is TRBJ1-2, with 9 nucleotides matching TRBD1. The CDR3 contains 13 residues. The ends lost 5 bases at V and 8 bases at J; junction bases unmatched: 6. DNA for the CDR3: TGTGCCAGCAGTACGGACAGGGGCATGGGCTACACCTTC. Translation: CASSTDRGMGYTF.

At least ten counts were recorded for this clonotype. The chain combines TRBV28 with TRBJ2-7; possibly TRBD1 or TRBD2 for D (5 bases each). The CDR3 has 14 residues. CDR1 is MDHEN and CDR2 is SYDVKM in the germline V gene. The V end was cut by 3 bases, the J end by 3 bases, with 12 bases between. CDR3 sequence reads: CASSFGTAGYEQYF. CDR3 coding DNA: TGTGCCAGCAGTTTTGGGACCGCAGGCTACGAGCAGTACTTC. Filled out from reference TRBV28 and TRBJ2-7, the complete variable domain reads DVKVTQSSRYLVKRTGEKVFLECVQDMDHENMFWYRQDPGLGLRLIYFSYDVKMKEKGDIPEGYSVSREKKERFSLILESASTNQTSMYLCASSFGTAGYEQYFGPGTRLTVT.